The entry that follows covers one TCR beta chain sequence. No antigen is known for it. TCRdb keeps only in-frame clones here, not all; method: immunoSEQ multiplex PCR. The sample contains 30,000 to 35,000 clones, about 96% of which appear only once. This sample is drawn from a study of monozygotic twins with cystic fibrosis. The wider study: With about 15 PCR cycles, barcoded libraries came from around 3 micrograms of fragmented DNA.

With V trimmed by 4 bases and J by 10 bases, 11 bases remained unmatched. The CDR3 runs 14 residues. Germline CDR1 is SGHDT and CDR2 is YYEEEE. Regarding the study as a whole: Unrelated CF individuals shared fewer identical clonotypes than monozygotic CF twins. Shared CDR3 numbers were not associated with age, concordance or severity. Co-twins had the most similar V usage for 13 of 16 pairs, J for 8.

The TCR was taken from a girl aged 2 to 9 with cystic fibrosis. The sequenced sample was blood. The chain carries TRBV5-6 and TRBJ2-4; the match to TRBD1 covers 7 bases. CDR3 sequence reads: CASSTQGVSPIQYF. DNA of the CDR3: TGTGCCAGCAGCACGCAGGGGGTCTCCCCTATTCAGTACTTC.